The 22 T cell receptor beta chains listed next were all sequenced from one sample in a study of blood T cell repertoires in COVID-19. The method was immunoSEQ multiplex PCR; TCRdb's version includes in-frame clones alone and lacks a portion of them. Here the sample spans hundreds of thousands of clones, 89% being singletons. The specimen was PBMCs or T cells enriched from blood (not recorded which). Receptor source: a man aged 60-69 years who had recovered from COVID-19.

J is TRBJ2-2 and V is TRBV5-1; D is possibly TRBD2 (5 bases). V lost 7 bases, J lost 4 bases, and 8 bases lay in between. There are 12 residues in the CDR3. Per germline, CDR1 SGHRS and CDR2 YFSETQ. CDR3: CASVDFTGELFF. CDR3 coding DNA: TGCGCCAGCGTGGACTTCACCGGGGAGCTGTTTTTT.

The CDR3 region is CASSRGQGTAQPTYNSPLHF. As DNA, the CDR3 is TGTGCCAGCAGCCGCGGACAGGGGACCGCCCAACCGACCTATAATTCACCCCTCCACTTT. The chain combines TRBV3-1 (or the pseudogene TRBV3-2) with TRBJ1-6, with 9 bases identical to TRBD1. After removal of 4 bases from V and 2 bases from J, the junction contained 15 bases not matched to a gene. Germline V CDR1 and CDR2: LGHDT, YNNKEL (reference sequence). The CDR3 has 20 residues.

This rearrangement joins TRBV12-3 or TRBV12-4 to TRBJ1-5; D remains unclear. This CDR3 has 11 residues. V was clipped by 2 bases and J by 13 bases, with 9 bases between them. Here the CDR3 DNA reads TGTGCCAGCAGTTTATATACCAGACAGCATTTT. It is translated as CASSLYTRQHF.

V gene TRBV11-1 combines with J gene TRBJ1-1, with D perhaps TRBD1 (5 bases). The V end lost 3 bases, the J end lost 0 bases, and 14 bases lay between the germline ends. There are 16 residues in the CDR3. Germline CDR1 is SGHAT and CDR2 is FQDESV (reference sequence). The CDR3 coding sequence is TGTGCCAGCAGCTTGGGCAGGGCATTCATGAACACTGAAGCTTTCTTT. It is translated as CASSLGRAFMNTEAFF.

CDR3 in DNA: TGTGCCATCAGTGTCACGGGACAGGGCTACGAGCAGTACTTC. This sequence encodes CAISVTGQGYEQYF. The J gene is TRBJ2-7, the V gene TRBV10-3, with 9 bases lining up with TRBD1. Germline V gives CDR1 ENHRY, CDR2 SYGVKD. After removal of 4 bases from V and 3 bases from J, the junction contained 4 bases not matched to a gene. The CDR3 has 14 residues.

This clone was counted once. The V call is TRBV19, the J call TRBJ1-1; 7 nucleotides agree with TRBD1. The CDR3 runs 14 residues. The V and J ends lost 5 bases and 2 bases, in that order; junction bases with no gene match: 5. CDR1 and CDR2 from the germline V gene are LNHDA and SQIVND (reference sequence). The CDR3 bases are TGTGCCAGTAGTGTCGGGACAGTTAACACTGAAGCTTTCTTT. Translated, it gives CASSVGTVNTEAFF.

V and J are TRBV27 and TRBJ2-1, with D perhaps matching TRBD2 (6 bases). Germline V gene sequence: CDR1 MNHEY, CDR2 SMNVEV (reference sequence). V lost 7 bases and J 10 bases, leaving 17 bases between the germline ends. The CDR3 totals 13 residues. CDR3 in DNA: TGTGCCAGCACCAAACGGGCGGGAATGGAGCAGTTCTTC. Residues: CASTKRAGMEQFF.

This chain links TRBV19 with TRBJ2-7, with 10 bases lining up with TRBD2. Germline V CDR1 and CDR2: LNHDA, SQIVND (reference sequence). After removal of 5 bases from V and 5 bases from J, the junction contained 9 bases not matched to a gene. The CDR3 sequence is 15 residues long. The CDR3 is CASSVSSGRGNEQYF. The CDR3 DNA sequence: TGTGCCAGTAGTGTTTCTAGCGGGAGAGGGAACGAGCAGTACTTC.

J is TRBJ2-5 and V is TRBV6-6; D might be TRBD2 (5 bases). The CDR3 totals 13 residues. Deletions cut 5 bases from V and 2 bases from J, with 9 bases between. The germline gives CDR1 MNHNY, CDR2 SVGAGI (reference sequence). CDR3 in amino acids: CASSIASQETQYF. CDR3 nucleotides: TGTGCCAGCAGTATAGCGAGTCAAGAGACCCAGTACTTC.

In its sample, this clone was seen once. The chain couples TRBV19 to TRBJ1-1, with D unclear. The CDR3 spans 13 residues. From germline, CDR1 is LNHDA and CDR2 SQIVND (reference sequence). Between the trimmed V and J ends, which lost 3 bases and 7 bases, there was a span of 12 bases. The CDR3 region is CASSIRETSEAFF. CDR3 nucleotides: TGTGCCAGTAGTATTAGGGAGACAAGTGAAGCTTTCTTT.

DNA of the CDR3: TGTGCCAGAAGCTTGGAACGGCGGAGAGGGGGCGGCACTGAAGCTTTCTTT. Translated, it gives CARSLERRRGGGTEAFF. The rearrangement joins TRBV5-3 to TRBJ1-1, with 7 positions matching TRBD1. TRBV5-3 is labeled an ORF, and its function is uncertain. The CDR3 has 17 residues. J lost 4 bases, V lost 0 bases, and 12 bases had no gene match.

The chain has TRBV6-2 or TRBV6-3 and TRBJ1-5; D might be TRBD1 (6 bases). This CDR3 comprises 15 residues. V was clipped by 4 bases and J by 1 base, with 11 bases between them. In germline, CDR1 is MNHEY, CDR2 SVGEGT. The CDR3 DNA is TGTGCCAGCAGTTCCCCCACAGGGAGCAATCAGCCCCAGCATTTT. Translating it yields CASSSPTGSNQPQHF.

The gene calls are TRBV5-1 and TRBJ2-1; 15 nucleotides agree with TRBD2. CDR1 and CDR2 from the germline V gene are SGHRS and YFSETQ. Trimming took 6 bases from V and 0 from J; bases not matched to a gene: 13. The CDR3 sequence is 20 residues long. The CDR3 sequence is CASTRRGLAGGPSSYNEQFF. The CDR3 nucleotides read TGCGCCAGCACCCGTCGGGGACTAGCGGGAGGCCCTAGCTCCTACAATGAGCAGTTCTTC.

The J gene is TRBJ2-5, the V gene TRBV2; 7 bases are a match to TRBD2. The CDR3 contains 13 residues. The ends lost 6 bases at V and 5 bases at J; junction bases unmatched: 6. CDR1 and CDR2 from the germline V gene are SNHLY and FYNNEI. This CDR3 is CASRLPSGETQYF. The CDR3 DNA sequence: TGTGCCAGCAGGCTACCTAGCGGTGAGACCCAGTACTTC.

Of note for this clone: One junction end does not reproduce the germline sequence, and a read error may be involved. The chain links TRBV5-1 to TRBJ2-2; 12 nucleotides match TRBD1. Germline CDR1 SGHRS, CDR2 YFSETQ. There are 16 residues in the CDR3. CDR3 sequence: CASSLGQGAWTGELFF. The CDR3 DNA follows: TGCGCCAGCAGTTTGGGACAGGGGGCATGGACCGGGGAGCTGTTTTTT.

This chain's CDR3 is CATSRGALGRGHTGELFF. CDR3 coding DNA: TGTGCCACCAGCAGAGGGGCCCTCGGGAGAGGCCACACCGGGGAGCTGTTTTTT. V is TRBV15 and J is TRBJ2-2; possibly TRBD2 for D (6 bases). CDR1 and CDR2 (germline): LNHNV, YYDKDF (reference sequence). The CDR3 has 18 amino acids. V lost 1 base and J lost 3, with 18 bases in between.

This chain joins TRBV28 and TRBJ1-2; 12 bases line up with TRBD1. Losses at the gene ends were 5 bases for V and 4 bases for J; bases not matched to a gene: 11. The CDR3 has 17 amino acids. CDR1 MDHEN and CDR2 SYDVKM come from the germline V gene. CDR3: CASSVLTGTGGVYGYTF. The CDR3 DNA reads as TGTGCCAGCAGTGTCCTAACCGGGACAGGGGGCGTCTATGGCTACACCTTC.

This chain connects TRBV19 to TRBJ1-5, with 8 bases identical to TRBD1. Losses at the gene ends were 6 bases for V and 5 bases for J; bases not matched to a gene: 6. Germline V gene lookup returns CDR1 LNHDA and CDR2 SQIVND (reference sequence). This CDR3 comprises 14 residues. This CDR3 is CASRLRTGYQPQHF. Here the CDR3 DNA reads TGTGCCAGTAGATTGCGGACAGGGTATCAGCCCCAGCATTTT.

The V and J genes are TRBV4-1 and TRBJ2-2; D may be TRBD1 (6 bases). CDR1 MGHRA and CDR2 YSYEKL come from the germline V gene. The length of the CDR3 is 18 residues. Trimming removed 10 bases from V and 0 bases from J, with 24 bases in between. The CDR3 protein is CAIPHRQGPYANTGELFF. Here the CDR3 DNA reads TGCGCCATCCCACATAGGCAGGGGCCCTACGCGAACACCGGGGAGCTGTTTTTT.

The chain couples TRBV4-1 to TRBJ1-2; D unresolved. The CDR3 is 16 residues long. Germline V gene lookup returns CDR1 MGHRA and CDR2 YSYEKL. Trimming took off 1 base at V and 6 bases at J, with 18 bases between the two ends. The CDR3 nucleotides are TGCGCCAGCAGCCAAGCCCCCCAACCGGGAGTCGATGGCTACACCTTC. Translation: CASSQAPQPGVDGYTF.

This clone was picked up one time. The identical CDR3 is also encoded by other nucleotide sequences in the sample. J is TRBJ1-1 and V is TRBV7-3; D not certain. Germline values: CDR1 SGHTA, CDR2 FQGTGA. The CDR3 sequence is 13 residues long. The V end lost 3 bases, the J end lost 0 bases, and 5 bases lay between the germline ends. In nucleotides, the CDR3 is TGTGCCAGCAGCTTGTCAATGAACACTGAAGCTTTCTTT. Its translation is CASSLSMNTEAFF.

CDR3 nucleotide sequence: TGTGCCACCCTAGTAAGCAATCAGCCCCAGCATTTT. Its protein product is CATLVSNQPQHF. This chain connects TRBV28 to TRBJ1-5; no clear D. The CDR3 has 12 amino acids. Trimming stripped 10 bases from V and 1 base from J, with 8 bases between. The germline CDR1 and CDR2 sequences are MDHEN and SYDVKM.